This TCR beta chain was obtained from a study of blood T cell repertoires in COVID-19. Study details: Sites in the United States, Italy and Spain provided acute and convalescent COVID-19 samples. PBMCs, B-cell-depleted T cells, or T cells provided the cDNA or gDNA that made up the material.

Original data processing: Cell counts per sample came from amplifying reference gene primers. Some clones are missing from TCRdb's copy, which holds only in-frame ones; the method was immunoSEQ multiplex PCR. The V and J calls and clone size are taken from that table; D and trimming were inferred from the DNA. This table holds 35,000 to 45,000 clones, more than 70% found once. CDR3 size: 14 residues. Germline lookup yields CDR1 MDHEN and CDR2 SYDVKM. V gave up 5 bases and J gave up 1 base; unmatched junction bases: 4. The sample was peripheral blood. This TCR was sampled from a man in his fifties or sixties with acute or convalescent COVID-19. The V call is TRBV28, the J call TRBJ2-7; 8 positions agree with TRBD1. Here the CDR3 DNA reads TGTGCCAGCAGTACCGGGACAGGATCCTACGAGCAGTACTTC. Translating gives CASSTGTGSYEQYF.